The clone carrying this TCR beta chain was seen a few times. Its matching antigen is unknown. The sequenced template was cDNA made from the entire isolated RNA. The method was immunoSEQ multiplex PCR; TCRdb's version includes in-frame clones alone and lacks a portion of them. The sample has a few hundred thousand clones, 25% to 35% seen once. This sample was taken from a study of beta chain features in type 1 diabetes. Study outcomes and limitations: Highly expressing activated T cells could be over-counted with a cDNA template.

This sequence was found in a man under 40 in good health. Sequenced: central memory CD4+ T cells from blood.

CDR3 region: CASSVRREETQYF. CDR3 bases: TGTGCCAGCAGTGTGAGACGGGAAGAGACCCAGTACTTC. The chain uses TRBV6-5 and TRBJ2-5; no firm D call. Trimming shortened V by 5 bases and J by 3 bases, and 10 bases separated the two germline ends. The CDR3 extends over 13 amino acids. Germline loops: CDR1 MNHEY, CDR2 SVGAGI.